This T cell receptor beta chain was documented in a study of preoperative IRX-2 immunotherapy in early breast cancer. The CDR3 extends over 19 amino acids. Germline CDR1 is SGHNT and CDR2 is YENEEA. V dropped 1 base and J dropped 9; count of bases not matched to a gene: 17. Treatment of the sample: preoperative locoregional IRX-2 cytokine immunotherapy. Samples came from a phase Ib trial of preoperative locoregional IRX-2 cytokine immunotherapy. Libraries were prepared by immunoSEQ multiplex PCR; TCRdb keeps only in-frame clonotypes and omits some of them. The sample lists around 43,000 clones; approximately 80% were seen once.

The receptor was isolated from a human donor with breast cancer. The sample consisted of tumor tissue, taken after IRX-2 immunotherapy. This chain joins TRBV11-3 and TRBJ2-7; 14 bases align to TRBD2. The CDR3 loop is CASSLGLLRVTSGRGGQYF. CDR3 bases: TGTGCCAGCAGCTTAGGCCTTCTAAGGGTGACTAGCGGGAGGGGAGGGCAGTACTTC.